Shown below are 29 T cell receptor beta chains from a single sample sequenced in a study of CD8 T cells in ankylosing spondylitis. TCRdb processed the 5' RACE reads anew with MiXCR; each CDR3 protein has one entry. The table shows some 840,000 distinct CDR3 sequences, with over 9.5% occurring only once. Whole-study findings and limits: In ankylosing spondylitis blood, a motif of roughly eight highly homologous TCR beta variants appeared characteristic.

Antigens of these TCRs are unknown. Sequencing was carried out using blood, either unsorted or a sorted T cell fraction (not recorded which). These receptors all come from a male donor with ankylosing spondylitis.

This clonotype showed up just a few times. The chain combines TRBV15 with TRBJ2-2; tentatively, D is TRBD2 (6 bases). Trimming stripped 9 bases from V and 5 bases from J, with 16 bases between. In germline, CDR1 is LNHNV, CDR2 YYDKDF (reference sequence). This CDR3 spans 14 amino acids. The DNA for the CDR3 is TGTGCCACGGGTAGGGACTCCGGTACCGGGGAGCTGTTTTTT. Translating gives CATGRDSGTGELFF.

This clonotype has just a few counts. This sequence joins TRBV6-5 and TRBJ1-2, with TRBD1 matching over 9 bases. Losses at the gene ends were 2 bases for V and 8 bases for J; bases not matched to a gene: 6. CDR1 is MNHEY and CDR2 is SVGAGI in the germline V gene. CDR3 length: 14 residues. CDR3: CASSYRQGVGGYTF. Written as DNA, the CDR3 is TGTGCCAGCAGTTACCGACAGGGGGTGGGAGGCTACACCTTC.

This clonotype turned up a few times. The CDR3 reads CSARFLVKKETQYF. CDR3 bases: TGCAGTGCTAGATTTCTCGTCAAGAAAGAGACCCAGTACTTC. The chain combines TRBV20-1 with TRBJ2-5; no clear D gene. V lost 2 bases to trimming and J lost 3 bases, with 13 bases between them. Germline CDR1 reads DFQATT; CDR2 reads SNEGSKA (reference sequence). The CDR3 is 14 amino acids.

This clonotype was seen only a few times. V and J are TRBV15 and TRBJ1-5; D unresolved. Germline CDR1 reads LNHNV; CDR2 reads YYDKDF (reference sequence). The CDR3 loop spans 14 amino acids. V shed 3 bases and J shed 0 bases, with 6 bases lying between them. The CDR3 sequence: CATSSGYSNQPQHF. DNA for the CDR3: TGTGCCACCAGCAGCGGTTATAGCAATCAGCCCCAGCATTTT. Full variable domain (rest looked up from reference TRBV15 and TRBJ1-5): DAMVIQNPRYQVTQFGKPVTLSCSQTLNHNVMYWYQQKSSQAPKLLFHYYDKDFNNEADTPDNFQSRRPNTSFCFLDIRSPGLGDTAMYLCATSSGYSNQPQHFGDGTRLSIL.

J is TRBJ1-1 and V is TRBV25-1; 10 positions agree with TRBD1. The CDR3 has 15 residues. V shed 5 bases, J shed 4 bases, and the junction held 7 bases outside the gene matches. The germline V gene encodes CDR1 MGHDK and CDR2 SYGVNS. The CDR3 region has the DNA TGTGCCAGCAGTCCCGACAGGGGGCAGGGCACTGAAGCTTTCTTT. It encodes CASSPDRGQGTEAFF. Using reference TRBV25-1 and TRBJ1-1 for the parts outside the CDR3, the full variable domain is EADIYQTPRYLVIGTGKKITLECSQTMGHDKMYWYQQDPGMELHLIHYSYGVNSTEKGDLSSESTVSRIRTEHFPLTLESARPSHTSQYLCASSPDRGQGTEAFFGQGTRLTVV.

This clonotype was found many times. The chain couples TRBV5-1 to TRBJ1-1; no clear D. The CDR3 runs 14 residues. Germline loops: CDR1 SGHRS, CDR2 YFSETQ. With 2 bases removed from V and 0 bases from J, the gap between germline ends came to 8 bases. CDR3 in DNA: TGCGCCAGCAGCTTAACAGAGATGAACACTGAAGCTTTCTTT. Encoded protein: CASSLTEMNTEAFF.

The V gene is TRBV5-6, the J gene TRBJ1-6; no firm D call. This CDR3 spans 12 amino acids. Germline V gene data show CDR1 as SGHDT and CDR2 as YYEEEE. V lost 4 bases and J lost 11, with 10 bases in between. In nucleotides, the CDR3 is TGTGCCAGCAGCCAAAGATGGGCACCCCTCCACTTT. This encodes CASSQRWAPLHF.

This clonotype was recorded a few times. This chain uses TRBV7-2 with TRBJ2-3; D unclear. Per germline, CDR1 SGHTA and CDR2 FQGNSA. This CDR3 region has 14 residues. The ends were cut back, 1 base at V and 5 bases at J, with 10 bases in the middle. The CDR3: CASSLDLGIDTQYF. CDR3 sequence (DNA): TGTGCCAGCAGCTTAGATCTGGGCATAGATACGCAGTATTTT.

The table lists this clonotype with many counts. The chain has TRBV28 and TRBJ2-5; 8 bases match TRBD1. The V gene end was trimmed by 4 bases and the J gene end by 1 base; junction bases not matched to a gene: 5. Germline loops: CDR1 MDHEN, CDR2 SYDVKM. This CDR3 spans 15 amino acids. The CDR3 DNA follows: TGTGCCAGCAGTTCGCCGGGACAGGCCCAAGAGACCCAGTACTTC. This codes for CASSSPGQAQETQYF.

The chain recombines TRBV5-6 with TRBJ2-1, with 7 bases that match TRBD2. Germline CDR1 is SGHDT and CDR2 is YYEEEE. The CDR3 covers 15 residues. V shed 4 bases and J 2 bases; nucleotides not matched to a gene: 6. This chain's CDR3 is CASSGRVLPYNEQFF. The CDR3 DNA follows: TGTGCCAGCAGCGGGAGGGTCTTACCCTACAATGAGCAGTTCTTC.

The table lists this clonotype with many counts. As DNA, the CDR3 is TGTGCCAGCTCACCACAGGGACAGTACAATGAGCAGTTCTTC. It yields the protein CASSPQGQYNEQFF. The chain links TRBV18 to TRBJ2-1, with 7 bases lining up with TRBD1. CDR1 KGHSH and CDR2 LQKENI come from the germline V gene. J was trimmed by 4 bases and V by 1 base; bases with no gene match: 1. The CDR3 is 14 residues long. The full variable domain, completed using reference TRBV18 and TRBJ2-1, is NAGVMQNPRHLVRRRGQEARLRCSPMKGHSHVYWYRQLPEEGLKFMVYLQKENIIDESGMPKERFSAEFPKEGPSILRIQQVVRGDSAAYFCASSPQGQYNEQFFGPGTRLTVL.

In this sample, this clonotype turned up a few times. V is TRBV7-6 and J is TRBJ2-7; 7 bases line up with TRBD1. V trimming: 0 bases; J trimming: 5 bases; junction bases outside the gene matches: 4. The CDR3 runs to 14 residues. Germline-derived CDR1 and CDR2 are SGHVS and FNYEAQ. CDR3 residues: CASSLATGDDEQYF. The CDR3 DNA sequence: TGTGCCAGCAGCTTAGCCACAGGGGATGACGAGCAGTACTTC. Looking up the rest from reference TRBV7-6 and TRBJ2-7 gives the full variable domain: GAGVSQSPRYKVTKRGQDVALRCDPISGHVSLYWYRQALGQGPEFLTYFNYEAQQDKSGLPNDRFSAERPEGSISTLTIQRTEQRDSAMYRCASSLATGDDEQYFGPGTRLTVT.

This clonotype was observed many times. The chain combines TRBV5-1 with TRBJ2-7; possibly TRBD2 for D (6 bases). Germline loops: CDR1 SGHRS, CDR2 YFSETQ. The V gene lost 1 base and the J gene lost 4 bases, with 15 bases spanning the gap. The CDR3 contains 15 residues. Here the CDR3 reads CASSLTGSTSYEQYF. The CDR3 DNA follows: TGCGCCAGCAGCTTGACCGGGAGCACCTCTTACGAGCAGTACTTC. Based on the CDR3 plus reference TRBV5-1 and TRBJ2-7, the full variable domain is KAGVTQTPRYLIKTRGQQVTLSCSPISGHRSVSWYQQTPGQGLQFLFEYFSETQRNKGNFPGRFSGRQFSNSRSEMNVSTLELGDSALYLCASSLTGSTSYEQYFGPGTRLTVT.

This clonotype was counted only a few times. The chain links TRBV18 to TRBJ2-5; TRBD2 aligns across 7 bases. Trimming took 3 bases from V and 5 from J; bases not matched to a gene: 6. There are 14 residues in the CDR3. The germline V gene encodes CDR1 KGHSH and CDR2 LQKENI. The CDR3 DNA sequence: TGTGCCAGCTCACCCCGGGGGGAGTACGAGACCCAGTACTTC. Residues: CASSPRGEYETQYF.

The rearrangement links TRBV5-1 to TRBJ2-6; D not resolved. V was pared by 1 base and J by 3 bases, with 5 bases between. Germline V gene data show CDR1 as SGHRS and CDR2 as YFSETQ. CDR3 length equals 14 residues. In nucleotides, the CDR3 is TGCGCCAGCAGCTTGAGCTGTGGGGCCAACGTCCTGACTTTC. Translation gives CASSLSCGANVLTF. Combining the CDR3 with reference TRBV5-1 and TRBJ2-6 gives the whole variable domain KAGVTQTPRYLIKTRGQQVTLSCSPISGHRSVSWYQQTPGQGLQFLFEYFSETQRNKGNFPGRFSGRQFSNSRSEMNVSTLELGDSALYLCASSLSCGANVLTFGAGSRLTVL.

V and J are TRBV4-3 and TRBJ2-5; no reliable D call. The CDR3 runs 14 residues. V shed 1 base and J shed 4 bases, with 10 bases lying between them. Looked up from germline, CDR1 is LGHNA and CDR2 is YSLEER. CDR3 nucleotide sequence: TGCGCCAGCAGCCAAGTGGTTTGGGGAGAGACCCAGTACTTC. This sequence encodes CASSQVVWGETQYF.

This clonotype appeared a few times. This chain joins TRBV10-3 and TRBJ2-3; D remains ambiguous. The CDR3 totals 14 residues. CDR1 and CDR2 (germline): ENHRY, SYGVKD. V was cut by 8 bases and J by 2 bases, with 14 bases left in between. In DNA, the CDR3 is TGTGCCATCTCGAAATGGATGTCCACAGATACGCAGTATTTT. Protein product: CAISKWMSTDTQYF.

There are a few counts of this clonotype. The gene calls are TRBV6-5 and TRBJ1-1; 9 nucleotides line up with TRBD1. J was trimmed by 7 bases and V by 0 bases; bases with no gene match: 9. The germline V gene has CDR1 MNHEY and CDR2 SVGAGI. The CDR3 length is 16 residues. The CDR3 bases are TGTGCCAGCAGTTACTCGACAGGGGGGGAAAGGAATGAAGCTTTCTTT. This sequence encodes CASSYSTGGERNEAFF.

This clonotype appeared many times. V is TRBV20-1 and J is TRBJ1-4; D ambiguous. Between the trimmed V and J ends, which lost 5 bases and 0 bases, there was a span of 10 bases. The germline V gene encodes CDR1 DFQATT and CDR2 SNEGSKA (reference sequence). The CDR3 is 14 residues long. CDR3 amino acids: CSARTPATNEKLFF. Here the CDR3 DNA reads TGCAGTGCTCGTACCCCTGCAACTAATGAAAAACTGTTTTTT.

This clonotype was counted only a few times. This chain uses TRBV5-1 with TRBJ2-7, with D possibly TRBD1 on 5 matching bases. V was cut by 4 bases and J by 4 bases, with 24 bases left in between. This CDR3 spans 17 amino acids. Germline V CDR1 and CDR2: SGHRS, YFSETQ. The DNA for the CDR3 is TGCGCCAGCAGCCCAGGTTATCAGGGAATGGGGTCTTACGAGCAGTACTTC. It encodes CASSPGYQGMGSYEQYF.

This clonotype has more than one count but fewer than ten. The chain employs TRBV20-1 and TRBJ1-5; D might be TRBD1 (5 bases). Germline CDR1 reads DFQATT; CDR2 reads SNEGSKA (reference sequence). The CDR3 has 14 amino acids. The V end was cut by 6 bases, the J end by 7 bases, with 19 bases between. The CDR3 here is CSAPPKQGGQPQHF. CDR3 bases: TGCAGTGCCCCACCGAAGCAGGGTGGCCAGCCCCAGCATTTT.

The chain uses TRBV18 and TRBJ2-2; D is possibly TRBD2 (5 bases). Germline CDR1 is KGHSH and CDR2 is LQKENI. The CDR3 loop spans 17 amino acids. V dropped 8 bases and J dropped 3 bases, with 22 bases sitting between them. The CDR3 loop reads CASATGASLQYTGELFF. The CDR3 region has the DNA TGTGCCAGCGCAACCGGCGCTAGCTTACAGTACACCGGGGAGCTGTTTTTT.

The gene calls are TRBV6-2 or TRBV6-3 and TRBJ2-2; D not resolved. The CDR3 is made up of 13 amino acids. V was shortened by 2 bases and J by 2 bases, with 3 bases between the two germline ends. Germline CDR1 reads MNHEY; CDR2 reads SVGEGT. CDR3 DNA: TGTGCCAGCAGTTACCAAAACACCGGGGAGCTGTTTTTT. Protein sequence: CASSYQNTGELFF.

The rearrangement uses TRBV18 and TRBJ2-7; possible D gene TRBD1, 6 bases. Deletions cut 3 bases from V and 2 bases from J, with 14 bases between. This CDR3 contains 15 residues. Germline V gene data show CDR1 as KGHSH and CDR2 as LQKENI. CDR3 sequence reads: CASSPGTGSAYEQYF. DNA of the CDR3: TGTGCCAGCTCACCGGGAACAGGGTCGGCCTACGAGCAGTACTTC.

The chain carries TRBV7-3 and TRBJ1-1, with D maybe TRBD1 (5 bases). The CDR3 is made up of 15 amino acids. The germline gives CDR1 SGHTA, CDR2 FQGTGA. The germline V and J ends were trimmed by 5 bases and 1 base, with 14 bases remaining between them. CDR3 in DNA: TGTGCCAGCAGCAACCAGGACATGTCGAACACTGAAGCTTTCTTT. Its translation is CASSNQDMSNTEAFF.

This clonotype has more than one count but fewer than ten. The rearrangement joins TRBV4-3 to TRBJ2-2, with TRBD1 matching 9 bases. Germline V gives CDR1 LGHNA, CDR2 YSLEER. This CDR3 has 19 amino acids. Trimming cost V 0 bases and J 6 bases; bases outside gene matches: 14. Here the CDR3 DNA reads TGCGCCAGCAGCCAAGAGGAAGGGACCGGGACAGGGTTTGCCGGGGAGCTGTTTTTT. Encoded protein: CASSQEEGTGTGFAGELFF.

Many counts were recorded for this clonotype. The chain combines TRBV29-1 with TRBJ2-7; D is perhaps TRBD2 (5 bases). The CDR3 covers 12 residues. The ends were cut back, 3 bases at V and 3 bases at J, with 9 bases in the middle. CDR1 and CDR2 from the germline V gene are SQVTM and ANQGSEA. The chain's CDR3 is CSVEGDLYEQYF. The CDR3, as DNA: TGCAGCGTTGAGGGAGACCTCTACGAGCAGTACTTC.

The gene calls are TRBV7-9 and TRBJ2-3; 11 nucleotides align to TRBD1. V lost 4 bases and J lost 5; bases outside the gene matches: 5. The CDR3 consists of 15 residues. Germline CDR1 is SEHNR and CDR2 is FQNEAQ (reference sequence). CDR3 sequence: CASSSGTGGRDTQYF. The CDR3 DNA sequence: TGTGCCAGCAGCTCCGGGACAGGGGGGCGAGATACGCAGTATTTT.

As concerns this clonotype: One end of the junction fails to match germline, which may point to a read error. V usage is TRBV4-1 and J usage is TRBJ2-1; no reliable D call. The CDR3 totals 13 residues. From germline, CDR1 is MGHRA and CDR2 YSYEKL. CDR3 in DNA: TGCGCCAGCAGACAAGATTTAGGCAATGAGCAGTTCTTC. Protein product: CASRQDLGNEQFF.